This TCR beta chain was retrieved from a study of blood T cells in healthy people across ages. Study in general: In model experiments, template switching was able to capture about one barcoded beta molecule for every two T cells that were present.

A few counts support this clonotype. Healthy individuals of Caucasian origin from Russia, aged roughly 6 to 95, served as donors. Sample-barcoded 5' priming and a J-beta primer mix drove a second PCR of about 7 to 11 cycles. TCRdb itself ran the 5' RACE reads through MiXCR, one entry per CDR3 protein. The repertoire has fewer than 600,000 distinct CDR3 sequences, about 25% of them found once; the top ten carry 3% to 4.5%. The V end lost 1 base, the J end lost 0 bases, and 9 bases lay between the germline ends. The CDR3 is 15 amino acids. Germline V gene data show CDR1 as LGHDT and CDR2 as YNNKEL (reference sequence). In addition, the sample was reused for a study of T cells of mothers and their children. Per that paper: The M1S primer of the second PCR added sample barcodes and 2-4 random nucleotides. Relative to unrelated pairs, biologically related mother-child dyads exhibited marginally greater, non-significant overlap.

The receptor comes from a boy aged 2 to 10 in good health. Specimen: blood. The genes are TRBV3-1 and TRBJ2-5; D gene ambiguous. The CDR3 DNA is TGTGCCAGCAGCCAAGTTTTAAGAAACCAAGAGACCCAGTACTTC. Its protein product is CASSQVLRNQETQYF.